These T cell receptor beta chains were read from a single sample in a study of blood T cells in healthy people across ages. TCRdb re-analysed the 5' RACE reads in MiXCR, keeping a single row per CDR3 protein. Found here are fewer than 2,000,000 distinct CDR3 sequences, roughly two fifths of them singletons; the top ten hold under 30%. Sequenced input: blood. Every receptor here comes from a human donor in good health. The CDR3 runs from the conserved cysteine through the conserved F or W. D genes are given only for firm matches. The size entry is marked missing in some rows and otherwise reads once, few, many or a size class.

v_gene	len	abundance	d_gene	j_gene	CDR3nt	CDR3aa
TRBV14	19	-	-	TRBJ2-6	TGTGCCAGCAGCCAAGATGGGGCAGCACCCCCAGCTGGGGCCAACGTCCTGACTTTC	CASSQDGAAPPAGANVLTF
TRBV7-9	14	-	TRBD1	TRBJ1-6	TGTGCCAGCAGCCGGTCTACAGGGGATTCACCCCTCCACTTT	CASSRSTGDSPLHF
TRBV7-9	15	-	TRBD1	TRBJ2-3	TGTGCCAGCAGCCGACAGGGTTGGTCGGTAGATACGCAGTATTTT	CASSRQGWSVDTQYF
TRBV5-1	16	-	TRBD1	TRBJ2-7	TGCGCCAGCAGCTTGGGTCCGGGACAGGGGGTGTACGAGCAGGACTTC	CASSLGPGQGVYEQDF
TRBV6-1	15	-	TRBD2	TRBJ2-1	TGTGCCAGCAGTGTTCCGGGACTAGCCTACAATGAGCAGTTCTTC	CASSVPGLAYNEQFF
TRBV28	14	once	-	TRBJ2-7	TGTGCCAGCAGTTTTTGGCAGGTTAGTTACGAGCAGTACTTC	CASSFWQVSYEQYF
TRBV18	14	-	TRBD1	TRBJ1-1	TGTGCCAGCTCACCAGCGACAGGGAGGACTGAAGCTTTCTTT	CASSPATGRTEAFF
TRBV5-1	15	-	-	TRBJ2-2	TGCGCCAGCAGCTTGGACGTGGTTAACACCGGGGAGCTGTTTTTT	CASSLDVVNTGELFF
TRBV7-2	16	many	TRBD1	TRBJ1-2	TGTGCCAGCACCACTGTGGGGACAGGGGGCAACTATGGCTACACCTTC	CASTTVGTGGNYGYTF
TRBV7-2	13	many	-	TRBJ2-3	TGTGCCAGCAGCTTGGGGCTGTCAGATACGCAGTATTTT	CASSLGLSDTQYF
TRBV4-3	14	few	-	TRBJ1-6	TGCGCCAGCAGCCAAGATAGGGGCAGCGGGCCCCTCCACTTT	CASSQDRGSGPLHF
TRBV28	12	few	TRBD1	TRBJ2-7	TGTGCCAGCAGTTATACAGGGGGCCAGCAGTACTTC	CASSYTGGQQYF
TRBV4-1	16	few	TRBD1	TRBJ1-2	TGCGCCAGCACCCCGGGACAGGGGAGCGGGAACTATGGCTACACCTTC	CASTPGQGSGNYGYTF
TRBV10-2	16	-	TRBD1	TRBJ2-1	TGCGCCAGCAGTGAGTGGTGGGACAGGGTAATCCATGAGCAGTTCTTC	CASSEWWDRVIHEQFF
TRBV7-9	14	-	TRBD1	TRBJ1-5	TGTGCCAGCGGGACAGGGGGCTGGGATCAGCCCCAGCATTTT	CASGTGGWDQPQHF
TRBV20-1	13	many	-	TRBJ2-5	TGCAGTGCTCAGATGACGGTAGCGGAGACCCAGTACTTC	CSAQMTVAETQYF
TRBV10-3	11	few	-	TRBJ1-2	TGTGCCATCAGTGTGCCCGATGGCTACACCTTC	CAISVPDGYTF
TRBV11-2	14	few	TRBD2	TRBJ2-1	TGTGCCAGCAGCTTATTGCGCGGGGGGTTTGAGCAGTTCTTC	CASSLLRGGFEQFF
TRBV7-2	14	few	-	TRBJ2-1	TGTGCCAGCAGCTTAGGGGTTAGGCACAATGAGCAGTTCTTC	CASSLGVRHNEQFF
TRBV29-1	14	once	TRBD1	TRBJ1-1	TGCAGCGTAGCCGGGACAGAGCTGAACACTGAAGCTTTCTTT	CSVAGTELNTEAFF